This is a list of T cell receptor beta chains from one sample in a study of PD-L1 blockade in urothelial cancer. Measured with immunoSEQ multiplex PCR; TCRdb has only the in-frame clones, and not every one. Of about 72,000 clones listed, roughly 86% are singletons. The sequencing used PBMCs, collected around atezolizumab (anti-PD-L1) treatment. The receptors derive from a man between 60 and 75 years old with urothelial cancer. Each CDR3 is given with its conserved first and last residue. The order of the fields is V gene, CDR3 length, clone size, J gene, CDR3 protein. Clone size is shown for a subset of rows, as once, few, many or a class of expanded clone.

>TRBV5-4|15|-|TRBJ2-1
CASSSAGGHYNEQFF
>TRBV28|14|-|TRBJ1-2
CASSFAGTGLGYTF
>TRBV18|14|once|TRBJ2-1
CASSPDRGRNEQFF
>TRBV9|17|-|TRBJ2-2
CASSVRTGGPNTGELFF
>TRBV30|14|-|TRBJ1-1
CAWYTGGATAEAFF
>TRBV2|16|-|TRBJ2-5
CASSGGRTDPFGTQYF
>TRBV29-1|14|-|TRBJ1-2
CSVAAGQGASGYTF
>TRBV7-3|14|-|TRBJ2-3
CASSLNGVTDTQYF
>TRBV6-1|16|-|TRBJ2-1
CASSELSGQVNNEQFF
>TRBV5-8|16|-|TRBJ1-5
CASSLNPGRAGQPQHF
>TRBV5-1|14|-|TRBJ1-5
CASSLGGYNQPQHF
>TRBV7-2|15|few|TRBJ2-7
CASSLAHGATGEQYF
>TRBV4-3|15|-|TRBJ2-3
CASRSSGGRTDTQYF
>TRBV6-6|15|-|TRBJ1-5
CASRPRQGYAESQHF
>TRBV11-2|15|once|TRBJ2-1
CASRPLAGGWYEQFF
>TRBV30|16|-|TRBJ1-2
CAWSATGIDENYGYTF
>TRBV30|12|few|TRBJ1-6
CALGEENSPLHF
>TRBV5-1|15|-|TRBJ2-2
CASSLEASGGPTVFF
>TRBV5-1|13|-|TRBJ2-7
CASSLGRGNEQYF
>TRBV30|13|-|TRBJ1-1
CAWLGQGGTEAFF
>TRBV2|15|-|TRBJ1-2
CASSILTGGVSGYTF
>TRBV18|16|-|TRBJ2-3
CASSPRREASTDTQYF
>TRBV6-5|14|-|TRBJ1-4
CASSYDRGGEKLFF
>TRBV5-1|18|-|TRBJ2-3
CASSHRPGGSVNTDTQYF
>TRBV5-1|17|-|TRBJ2-1
CASTSFTGTEFYNEQFF
>TRBV5-6|15|few|TRBJ2-2
CASSWTGVNTGELFF
>TRBV7-3|17|-|TRBJ2-5
CASSLTGLAGEFETQYF
>TRBV18|15|-|TRBJ1-4
CASSLRGPTNEKLFF
>TRBV28|13|few|TRBJ1-3
CASSTGSGNTIYF
>TRBV7-2|14|-|TRBJ2-2
CASSFATGTGELFF
>TRBV19|12|few|TRBJ1-1
CASKRRNTEAFF
>TRBV2|15|-|TRBJ1-1
CASSEAGTGGTEAFF
>TRBV30|12|few|TRBJ1-1
CAWSGVRTEAFF
>TRBV7-2|14|-|TRBJ2-5
CASTQAGGIETQYF
>TRBV28|14|-|TRBJ2-7
CASSGSVHSYEQYF
>TRBV19|12|-|TRBJ1-1
CASSMTRGRAFF
>TRBV28|13|-|TRBJ2-2
CASTPPGTGELFF
>TRBV29-1|12|-|TRBJ1-1
CSVGGGNTEAFF
>TRBV6-5|14|-|TRBJ1-5
CASSYQEGSEPQHF
>TRBV30|12|-|TRBJ1-3
CAWSVAGNTIYF
>TRBV19|15|-|TRBJ2-7
CASRFSLAPAYEQYF
>TRBV9|15|-|TRBJ2-1
CASSPNPGGRNEQFF
>TRBV11-2|15|-|TRBJ2-1
CASSLSSGSYNEQFF
>TRBV4-3|15|-|TRBJ1-5
CASSQELRGGMPQHF
>TRBV19|15|-|TRBJ2-5
CASSLGSTTQETQYF
>TRBV10-3|17|-|TRBJ2-5
CAISEQGAKGAKETQYF
>TRBV11-2|13|-|TRBJ2-7
CASSRGQGGEQYF
>TRBV10-2|16|-|TRBJ1-6
CASSESKGSYNSPLHF
>TRBV18|14|once|TRBJ2-5
CASSPAGSPETQYF